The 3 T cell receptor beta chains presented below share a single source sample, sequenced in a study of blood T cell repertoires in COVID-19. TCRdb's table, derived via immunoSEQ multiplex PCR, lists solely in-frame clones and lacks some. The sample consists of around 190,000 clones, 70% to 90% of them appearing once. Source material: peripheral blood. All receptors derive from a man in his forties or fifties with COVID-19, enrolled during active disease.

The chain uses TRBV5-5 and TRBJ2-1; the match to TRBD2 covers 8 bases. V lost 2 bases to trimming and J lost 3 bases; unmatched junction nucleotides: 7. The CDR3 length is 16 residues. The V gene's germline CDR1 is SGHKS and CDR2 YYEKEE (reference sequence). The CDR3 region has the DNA TGTGCCAGCAGCTTCCTGACTAGCGACGGCTACAATGAGCAGTTCTTC. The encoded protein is CASSFLTSDGYNEQFF.

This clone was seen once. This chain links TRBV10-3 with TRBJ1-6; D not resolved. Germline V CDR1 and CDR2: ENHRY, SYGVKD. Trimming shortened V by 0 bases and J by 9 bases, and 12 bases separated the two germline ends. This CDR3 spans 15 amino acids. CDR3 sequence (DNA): TGTGCCATCAGTGAGTCCGGGATCCCGTCTTCACCCCTCCACTTT. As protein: CAISESGIPSSPLHF.

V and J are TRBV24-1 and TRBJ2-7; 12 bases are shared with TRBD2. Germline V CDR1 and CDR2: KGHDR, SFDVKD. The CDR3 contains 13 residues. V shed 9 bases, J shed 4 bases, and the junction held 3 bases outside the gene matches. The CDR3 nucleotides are TGTGCCACCTGGACTAGCGGGATGTACGAGCAGTACTTC. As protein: CATWTSGMYEQYF.